This TCR beta chain was identified in a study of T cell repertoires in cytomegalovirus infection. TCRdb reanalysed the reads using MiXCR and keeps one entry per CDR3 protein. The data show around 900,000 distinct CDR3 sequences, around 31% seen once. In the case of this clonotype: Its antigen is undetermined.

The TCR originated in a human donor in good health (CMV status not recorded). Some clones in this sample may be carry-over from other donors' samples. Sequenced here: cultured CD8+ T cells from PBMCs, sampled from culture after CMV antigen stimulation.

The chain's CDR3 is CASSFNRGRNTEAFF. Here the CDR3 DNA reads TGTGCCAGCAGTTTTAACAGGGGAAGGAACACTGAAGCTTTCTTT. This rearrangement joins TRBV6-5 to TRBJ1-1; 7 positions agree with TRBD1. The CDR3 length is 15 residues. The germline CDR1 and CDR2 sequences are MNHEY and SVGAGI. V lost 4 bases, J lost 1 base, and 6 bases stayed unmatched.